A selection of T cell receptor beta chains follows, all from one sample in a study of PD-1 blockade in classical Hodgkin lymphoma. Assay used: immunoSEQ multiplex PCR; TCRdb lists only in-frame clones, some missing. Of fewer than 8,500 clones listed, approximately 85% are singletons. The sequences come from peripheral blood mononuclear cells (PBMCs), collected at baseline. These TCRs come from a human donor with classical Hodgkin lymphoma. Each CDR3 is given with its conserved first and last residue. The D gene is left open where the match is weak. Clone sizes are given selectively: once, few, many, or a class where the clone is expanded.

D gene	V gene	J gene	clone size	CDR3 DNA	CDR3 protein
.	TRBV6-5	TRBJ2-7	.	TGTGCCAGCAGTTACAGGAGGAGCTCCTACGAGCAGTACTTC	CASSYRRSSYEQYF
TRBD1	TRBV18	TRBJ1-1	.	TGTGCCAGCTCACTCTCTAAGGGGGCCAACACTGAAGCTTTCTTT	CASSLSKGANTEAFF
.	TRBV10-3	TRBJ1-1	few	TGTGCCACCACTGATATGAACACTGAAGCTTTCTTT	CATTDMNTEAFF
.	TRBV15	TRBJ1-1	.	TGTGCCACCAGCAGAGATGAGGGCACTGAAGCTTTCTTT	CATSRDEGTEAFF
TRBD2	TRBV15	TRBJ2-2	.	TGTGCCACCAGCAGACCATCTATAGCGGGAGCGAACACCGGGGAGCTGTTTTTT	CATSRPSIAGANTGELFF
.	TRBV27	TRBJ2-3	few	TGTGCCAGCAGTTTATACGAAAGGACAAGCACAGATACGCAGTATTTT	CASSLYERTSTDTQYF
.	TRBV25-1	TRBJ1-5	.	TGTGCCAGCAGTGAAGTGGGGATGAATCAGCCCCAGCATTTT	CASSEVGMNQPQHF
.	TRBV6-5	TRBJ2-1	.	TGTGCCAGCAGTTACTCTGCGGGGGCAAACAATGAGCAGTTCTTC	CASSYSAGANNEQFF
.	TRBV11-2	TRBJ1-2	.	TGTGCCAGCAGCGAGGACGGGTCTAGTGACTATGGCTACACCTTC	CASSEDGSSDYGYTF
TRBD1	TRBV10-3	TRBJ2-3	.	TGTGCCATCAGTGAGTTGCCCTCCGGACAGGGGGCAGATACGCAGTATTTT	CAISELPSGQGADTQYF
.	TRBV6-1	TRBJ2-4	.	TGTGCCAGCAGTGAAAGGGGTAGTTCCCAAAACATTCAGTACTTC	CASSERGSSQNIQYF
.	TRBV2	TRBJ2-7	.	TGTGCCAGCACGAGGGGTTTGGGGGCGAACTACGAGCAGTACTTC	CASTRGLGANYEQYF
.	TRBV5-1	TRBJ2-3	.	TGCGCCAGCAGCTTGGGACATTCCACAGATACGCAGTATTTT	CASSLGHSTDTQYF
.	TRBV18	TRBJ2-5	.	TGTGCCAGCTCACCACCCAATAAAAGCCGCCGAGAGACCCAGTACTTC	CASSPPNKSRRETQYF
.	TRBV7-9	TRBJ2-4	.	TGTGCCAGCAGCGTACTCGGGAAAAACATTCAGTACTTC	CASSVLGKNIQYF
TRBD2	TRBV6-6	TRBJ2-7	.	TGTGCCAGCAGGCGACTAGCGGGAGGCTCCTACGAGCAGTACTTC	CASRRLAGGSYEQYF
TRBD2	TRBV11-2	TRBJ2-3	.	TGTGCCAGCAGCCCCAATAGCGGGAGGGCCGAAGATACGCAGTATTTT	CASSPNSGRAEDTQYF
.	TRBV2	TRBJ1-1	once	TGTGCCAGCAGTGACAGGAGTCGAACTGAAGCTTTCTTT	CASSDRSRTEAFF
.	TRBV27	TRBJ2-7	.	TGTGCCAGCAGTCCTACCGGGTTGCCCTACGAGCAGTACTTC	CASSPTGLPYEQYF
.	TRBV5-4	TRBJ2-3	.	TGTGCCAGCAGCTTCTCCGTAGCGGTAACTAGCACAGATACGCAGTATTTT	CASSFSVAVTSTDTQYF
TRBD1	TRBV19	TRBJ1-1	.	TGTGCCAGTAGTATTATGGCAGGGGGTGAAGCTTTCTTT	CASSIMAGGEAFF
TRBD1	TRBV6-1	TRBJ2-3	.	TGTGCCAGCAGTGTGGCAGGGGGCTACGATACGCAGTATTTT	CASSVAGGYDTQYF
.	TRBV2	TRBJ1-3	.	TGTGCCAGCATGCCCAGGGTCTCTGGAAACACCATATATTTT	CASMPRVSGNTIYF
TRBD2	TRBV7-9	TRBJ2-3	once	TGTGCCAGCAGCCGAGCGGGAGGTGGAACAGATACGCAGTATTTT	CASSRAGGGTDTQYF
TRBD1	TRBV15	TRBJ2-7	.	TGTGCCACCAGCAGGGGACAGGGGGGAAGGGAGCAGTACTTC	CATSRGQGGREQYF
.	TRBV23-1	TRBJ2-3	.	TGCGCCAGCAGTCAATCGGAGGGCACAGATACGCAGTATTTT	CASSQSEGTDTQYF
.	TRBV7-2	TRBJ1-3	.	TGTGCCAGCAGTTCAACAGGGCGTGGAAACACCATATATTTT	CASSSTGRGNTIYF
.	TRBV7-2	TRBJ1-1	medium-sized	TGTGCCAGCAGCACCTCACAGGGAGCTGAAGCTTTCTTT	CASSTSQGAEAFF
.	TRBV10-2	TRBJ2-3	.	TGCGCCAGCGGGTGGACAGATACGCAGTATTTT	CASGWTDTQYF
TRBD1	TRBV28	TRBJ1-3	.	TGTGCCAGCAGTACCCGCCAGCACAGGGGATTAGTCTCTGGAAACACCATATATTTT	CASSTRQHRGLVSGNTIYF
.	TRBV25-1	TRBJ2-1	.	TGTGCCAGCAGTGACCAAGGGGAGCAGTTCTTC	CASSDQGEQFF